This T cell receptor beta chain is drawn from a study of cytomegalovirus exposure and HLA in healthy donors. Study observations and caveats: A link between a missense DCLRE1C variant and TCR beta V- and J-gene trimming emerged from a later analysis. Available immune exposure information was restricted to CMV serostatus only. The authors later found most CMV-associated TCR beta chains appeared HLA-restricted.

A remark on this clone: Its target is not known.

With 1 base removed from V and 3 bases from J, the gap between germline ends came to 6 bases. From germline, CDR1 is MNHNS and CDR2 SASEGT. CDR3 length: 13 residues. The PCR contained 60 Vbeta and 13 Jbeta primers. The protocol was immunoSEQ multiplex PCR, while the TCRdb copy is restricted to in-frame clones and leaves out a portion. The sample records some 200,000 clones, approximately 70% being singletons. The chain links TRBV6-1 to TRBJ1-1; D unresolved. The material sequenced was PBMCs. This receptor was obtained from a man aged 40-50 years in good health and CMV-seropositive. In DNA, the CDR3 is TGTGCCAGCAGTGAAGGCAGTTACACTGAAGCTTTCTTT. Amino acid sequence: CASSEGSYTEAFF.